This TCR beta chain was identified in a study of cytomegalovirus exposure and HLA in healthy donors. General observations from the study: Across donors, sequencing depth was assumed by presence/absence analyses to be roughly uniform. A later look showed TCR association rates differing by HLA locus, highest for DRB1 and lowest for HLA-C.

Donors were ostensibly healthy at sampling, although undocumented immune exposures were probable. Germline V gene sequence: CDR1 SGHTA, CDR2 FQGNSA. The CDR3 totals 16 residues. V was cut by 4 bases and J by 5 bases, with 20 bases left in between. Details on this clone: The antigen remains unidentified.

The PCR employed 60 Vbeta primers together with 13 Jbeta primers. Only in-frame clones appear in the TCRdb table, and some are missing; sequencing was by immunoSEQ multiplex PCR. The sample consists of roughly 120,000 clones, 65% to 85% of them appearing once. V and J are TRBV7-2 and TRBJ2-5; the D gene is possibly TRBD1 (5 bases). The TCR comes from a young man in good health and CMV-seropositive. Sequencing was performed on PBMCs. In DNA, the CDR3 is TGTGCCAGCAGCTACAACACGCAGGGTCTCGGGGAGACCCAGTACTTC. Translating it yields CASSYNTQGLGETQYF.